This TCR beta chain was sequenced for a study of cytomegalovirus exposure and HLA in healthy donors (dated 2017 in TCRdb). At the level of the whole study: According to an earlier analysis of a few hundred of the donors, 200 million or so T cells yielded 117 million unique TCR beta sequences and about 300 Gb of sequence data. To study patterns of TCR occurrence, a later analysis re-analyzed previously published TCR beta repertoires from 600 to 750 donors and added high-resolution HLA genotyping. Besides the first cohort of around 700 subjects, a separate validation cohort made up of roughly 120 different subjects was used. About five DR-DQ haplotypes were treated as single units for association and clustering because of strong linkage in the cohort. To decide whether each TCR beta V gene segment behaved as functional or pseudogenic, an earlier analysis of 587 of the donors relied on high-throughput TCR beta sequencing. The study profiled the T cell repertoires of hundreds of subjects by immunosequencing and related them to cytomegalovirus serostatus. Among around 400 genotyped donors of the cohort, an average of approximately 240,000 unique TCR beta nucleotide sequences was sequenced per donor, of which about 19% were non-productive. Of the roughly 400 genotyped donors, approximately 82% fell in the genetic ancestry cluster associated with self-reported Caucasian donors. To predict cytomegalovirus infection status, the study brought together high-throughput TCR immunosequencing, statistical association of individual TCRs with disease status, and machine learning. The study aimed to test whether signatures of past pathogen exposure could be identified by cataloging public T cell receptors. HLA typing included class I and class II loci at four-digit resolution. All discovery cohort repertoires had been generated using a single sequencing platform. Typing coverage differed by locus: A, B, C, DRB1 and DQB1 were typed in roughly 620-630 donors, DQA1 in 522, DPA1 in 606, and DPB1 in around 490. Donor age, sex, ethnicity and CMV serostatus were collected together with the repertoire data. The later analysis used no new phenotypic data to find candidate immune exposures, relying instead on TCR beta sequences and their occurrence across donors. An early release that covered about 600 HLA-typed donors contained approximately 320 gigabases of sequencing data and around 80 million unique TCR sequences. A later genetic analysis took genome-wide SNP genotypes for about three fifths of the 666 donors and used that subset as a discovery cohort. Here is what the overall study found, with its caveats: In vitro tests confirmed that a few of the cytomegalovirus-associated TCR beta chains recognize cytomegalovirus antigens. A group of highly shared sequence variants was considered likely to be a technical artifact of the sequencing pipeline. In an earlier analysis of around 500 of the donors, most TCR beta V segments appeared in productive rearrangements about 87% or about 30% of the time, broadly matching IMGT annotations. For the cohort, immune exposure information was limited to CMV serostatus. In a later analysis, most CMV-associated TCR beta chains were found to appear HLA-restricted, with HLA associations seemingly driven largely by CMV exposure. V-gene and J-gene trimming of TCR beta chains was associated with a missense DCLRE1C variant in a later genetic analysis, and the association was replicated in an independent cohort. Most TCR sequences were seen in very few donors, while some public TCRs were found in many individuals. Because counts were too low, around 18 rarely observed V segments, including chromosome 9 orphons, were left out of the earlier analysis of about 620 of the donors. In the study, some 180 TCR beta chains were listed as associated with cytomegalovirus. A later analysis found that HLA-associated TCR beta chains were more clonally expanded and had lower generation probabilities than equally common non-associated chains. Assigning TCR associations to individual alleles was difficult when HLA alleles, especially DR and DQ, strongly co-occurred. Correlated functional status among segregating V segments might reflect linkage disequilibrium, but an unknown experimental factor could not be ruled out. In both the original and validation cohorts, the classifier was reported to diagnose cytomegalovirus status with high specificity and sensitivity. According to a later analysis, TCR association rates differed among HLA loci, with DRB1 alleles showing the most associated TCRs and HLA-C alleles showing the fewest. A further reported finding was that TCR beta sequences accurately predicted the HLA-A and HLA-B alleles for most subjects in the first cohort. It was suggested by the authors that the approach could potentially be generalized to other disease states and immunological phenotypes. A later analysis associated roughly 17,000 TCR beta sequences with specific HLA alleles at a false discovery rate of 0.05. According to a later genetic analysis, donors in an Asian-associated ancestry cluster had fewer N-insertions in productive TCRs than the approximately 630-donor mean. According to a later analysis, parvovirus B19, influenza, CMV and Epstein-Barr virus appeared linked to several top co-occurrence clusters. HLA typing was unavailable for some donors at each locus, so association tests used only the typed subset. In this cohort, only TCR beta chains were sequenced, and detectable features were limited by the absence of alpha or paired-chain data. Some IMGT-functional V segments, including TRBV6-2 and TRBV6-3, could not be distinguished by the 87-base-pair reads and were therefore excluded. Sequencing depth was assumed to be roughly uniform across donors in the presence/absence analyses, though that assumption may not hold.

Turning to this clone: The target of this receptor is not known. The record has no base qualities; no much larger clone is one base away.

To prepare the library, the immunoSEQ multiplex PCR assay was applied. The multiplex PCR relied on a mix of 60 forward primers for TCR Vbeta segments and 13 reverse primers for TCR Jbeta segments. Amplification of the CDR3 region of rearranged TCR beta genes was performed with a multiplex PCR assay on genomic DNA. The amplified TCR beta libraries were sequenced on the Illumina HiSeq System as 87-base-pair reads. Regarding the original processing steps: In a later analysis, some 80 million unique TCR beta chains were counted across the approximately 640 repertoires, and approximately 9.9 million of these chains were shared by at least two donors. To remove PCR and sequencing errors, raw reads were error-corrected and collapsed into unique sequences using a nearest-neighbor algorithm that merged closely related sequences. CDR3 sequences were aligned to IMGT reference sequences to assign V, D and J gene segments. For a sequence to be retained, at least a six-nucleotide match to both a V gene segment and a J gene segment was required. A rearrangement was called productive if the CDR3 had no stop codons and remained in frame with V and J, and every other rearrangement was called non-productive. CDR3 was defined by IMGT convention, running from the second conserved V-encoded cysteine to the conserved J-encoded phenylalanine. Sequences without an unambiguous match to a single V gene segment were excluded from the earlier analysis of about 600 of the donors. An earlier analysis of a few hundred of the donors classified V segments as functional when productive rearrangements were above 56.7% and as segregating when the standard deviation between donors was above 5%. A statistical classification framework was built to diagnose cytomegalovirus status from the catalog of TCR beta chain sequences. V and J gene assignment, in a later analysis, came from comparing TCR nucleotide sequences with IMGT/GENE-DB human TR gene sequences. In a later analysis, CDR3 sequences and most-parsimonious VDJ recombination scenarios were assigned using the TCRdist pipeline. A later analysis defined each TCR beta chain by its CDR3 amino acid sequence plus V-gene family, and excluded reads lacking a unique V-gene family. As a way to deal with suspected cross-contamination and a sequencing artifact, a later analysis dropped 450 to 600 nucleotide sequences that were highly shared and had low generation probability. In a later analysis, a clonal expansion index for each public chain was calculated from normalized within-repertoire ranks of inferred template counts. In a later analysis, generation probabilities were computed using a VDJ recombination model fitted to out-of-frame rearrangements, and the results were checked against IGoR. Hypergeometric tests were used in a later analysis to score TCR-TCR, TCR-HLA and TCR-CMV co-occurrence, with a repertoire-size bias correction applied to the TCR pairs. A later analysis estimated false discovery rates by permuting HLA or CMV assignments 20 times. In a later analysis, co-occurring TCRs were grouped using DBSCAN, with TCRdist sequence similarity added in when clustering inside HLA-allele-positive subsets. Repertoires with fewer than 30,000 or more than 120,000 public chains were left out of co-occurrence clustering, as were a handful of repertoires with anomalous nucleotide sharing. TCRdb retrieved this table from immuneACCESS and kept in-frame rearrangements only. Not all clones are present; in checked studies, unresolved V genes account for under half, and no reason is known for the remainder. The V and J calls and clone size come from that table; D and trimming were worked out from the DNA. This sample comprises around 150,000 clones, about two thirds of them detected only once. The ten largest clones add up to around 4.2% of the sample.

For this chain, trimming is 3 bases at the V end and 5 bases at the J end, and the number of junction bases without a gene match is 13. From the cysteine through the phenylalanine, the CDR3 covers 16 amino acids. Left in the record is the CDR3 DNA by itself, 48 bases read in frame from the first base. Via the germline V gene (reference sequence), CDR1 is SGHNT and CDR2 YYREEE. In total, approximately 610 healthy bone marrow donors made up the cohort. At the time of sampling, all cohort members were nominally healthy, though unrecorded immune exposures were likely present. The donor tested CMV seropositive and was one of the 289 seropositive cohort members. A peripheral blood sample was collected from each donor, and TCR beta sequencing was performed on peripheral blood mononuclear cells. The Qiagen DNeasy Blood Extraction Kit was used to extract genomic DNA from the blood cell samples.

The clonotype comes from a man in his fifties in good health and CMV-seropositive. Recombination joined TRBV5-4 with TRBJ2-7, with TRBD1 identical over 8 junction bases. Sequencing was done on a sample of PBMCs. CDR3 sequence: CASSSKPQGAIHEQYF. Read as DNA, the sequence is TGTGCCAGCAGCTCTAAGCCGCAGGGGGCGATCCACGAGCAGTACTTC.